The clone carrying this TCR beta chain has only a few counts. Germline V gene data show CDR1 as LGHNA and CDR2 as YNFKEQ. Deletions cut 1 base from V and 2 bases from J, with 8 bases between. The CDR3 extends over 14 amino acids. TCRdb ran MiXCR on the RT-PCR reads and lists one entry per CDR3 protein. The repertoire holds almost 700,000 distinct CDR3 sequences, with 11% to 15% as singletons. The TCR comes from a female donor in good health, serving as a healthy control. The sequenced material came from memory CD4+ T cells from blood. This chain joins TRBV4-2 and TRBJ2-5; no reliable D call. CDR3 coding DNA: TGTGCCAGCAGCCAAGGAGCTAGTCAAGAGACCCAGTACTTC. As protein: CASSQGASQETQYF.